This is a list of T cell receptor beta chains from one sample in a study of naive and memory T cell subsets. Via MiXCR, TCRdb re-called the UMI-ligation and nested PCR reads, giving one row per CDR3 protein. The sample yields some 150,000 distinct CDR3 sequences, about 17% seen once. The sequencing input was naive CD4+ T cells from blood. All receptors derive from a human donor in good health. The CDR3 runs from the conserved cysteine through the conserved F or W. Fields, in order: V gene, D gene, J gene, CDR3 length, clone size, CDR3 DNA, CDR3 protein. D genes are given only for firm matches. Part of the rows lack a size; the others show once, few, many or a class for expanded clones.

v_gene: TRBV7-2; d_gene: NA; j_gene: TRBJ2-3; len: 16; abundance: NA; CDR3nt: TGTGCCAGCAGCTACCCCCGGCCCTCAAACACAGATACGCAGTATTTT; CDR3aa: CASSYPRPSNTDTQYF
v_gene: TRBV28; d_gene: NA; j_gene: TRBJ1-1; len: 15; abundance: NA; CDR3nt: TGTGCCAGCAGCCTTTGGCAGGTTATGAACACTGAAGCTTTCTTT; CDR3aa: CASSLWQVMNTEAFF
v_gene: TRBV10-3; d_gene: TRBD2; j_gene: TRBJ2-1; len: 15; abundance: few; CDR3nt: TGTGCCATCAGTGAGTCGGCGCTAGCGGGGGCTGAGCAGTTCTTC; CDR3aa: CAISESALAGAEQFF
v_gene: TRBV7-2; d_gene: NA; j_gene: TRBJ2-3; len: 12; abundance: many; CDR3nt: TGTGCCAGCGGCTTTTTCACAGATACGCAGTATTTT; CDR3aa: CASGFFTDTQYF
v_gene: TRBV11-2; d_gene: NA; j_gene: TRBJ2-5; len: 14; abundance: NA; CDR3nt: TGTGCCAGCAGCTTAGACAATGGCCGCGAGACCCAGTACTTC; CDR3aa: CASSLDNGRETQYF
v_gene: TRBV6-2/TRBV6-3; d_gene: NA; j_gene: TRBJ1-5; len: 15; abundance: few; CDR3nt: TGTGCCAGCAGCCCTGACATTAGGAGCAATCAGCCCCAGCATTTT; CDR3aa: CASSPDIRSNQPQHF
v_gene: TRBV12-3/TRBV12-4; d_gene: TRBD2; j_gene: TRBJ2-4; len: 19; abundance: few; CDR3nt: TGTGCCAGCGGGGAAACGGCTAGCGGGAGACCAGCCGCCAAAAACATTCAGTACTTC; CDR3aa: CASGETASGRPAAKNIQYF
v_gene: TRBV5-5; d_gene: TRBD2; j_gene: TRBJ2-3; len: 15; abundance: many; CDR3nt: TGTGCCAGCAACTTACTAGCGGGAGTCTCAGATACGCAGTATTTT; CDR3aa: CASNLLAGVSDTQYF
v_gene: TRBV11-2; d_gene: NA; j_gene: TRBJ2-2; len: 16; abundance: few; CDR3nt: TGTGCCAGCAGACCACGCGCTCGGAAGAACACCGGGGAGCTGTTTTTT; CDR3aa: CASRPRARKNTGELFF
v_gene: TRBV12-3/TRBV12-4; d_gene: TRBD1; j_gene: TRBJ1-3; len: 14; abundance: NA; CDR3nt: TGTGCCAGCAGCGACAGGGCGGCTGGAAACACCATATATTTT; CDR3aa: CASSDRAAGNTIYF
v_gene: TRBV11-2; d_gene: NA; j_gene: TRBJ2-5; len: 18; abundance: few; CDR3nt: TGTGCCAGCAGGGCGAACCAAGGGCGCGGACATCTCCAAGAGACCCAGTACTTC; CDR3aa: CASRANQGRGHLQETQYF
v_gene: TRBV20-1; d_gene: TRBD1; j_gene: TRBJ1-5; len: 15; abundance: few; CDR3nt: TGCAGTGCTAGAGACAGGGGGCTAAGCAATCAGCCCCAGCATTTT; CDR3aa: CSARDRGLSNQPQHF
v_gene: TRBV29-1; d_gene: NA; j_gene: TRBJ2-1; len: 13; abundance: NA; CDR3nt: TGCAGCGCCAGGCCGGGGGCCCAAAATGAGCAGTTCTTC; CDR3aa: CSARPGAQNEQFF
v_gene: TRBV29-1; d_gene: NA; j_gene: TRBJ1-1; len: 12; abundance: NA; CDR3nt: TGCAGCGGAGGGGGGATGAACACTGAAGCTTTCTTT; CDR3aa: CSGGGMNTEAFF
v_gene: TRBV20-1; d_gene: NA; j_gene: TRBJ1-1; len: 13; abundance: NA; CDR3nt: TGCAGTGCCACTGACCCGAGAGGAACTGAAGCTTTCTTT; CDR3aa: CSATDPRGTEAFF
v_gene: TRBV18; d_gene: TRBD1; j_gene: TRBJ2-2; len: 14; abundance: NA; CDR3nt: TGTGCCAGCTCACCACAGGGGGCCACCGGGGAGCTGTTTTTT; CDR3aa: CASSPQGATGELFF
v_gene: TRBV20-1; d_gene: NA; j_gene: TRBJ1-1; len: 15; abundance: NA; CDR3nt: TGCAGTGCTAGACACCCTACCGGCCGTTACACTGAAGCTTTCTTT; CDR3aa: CSARHPTGRYTEAFF
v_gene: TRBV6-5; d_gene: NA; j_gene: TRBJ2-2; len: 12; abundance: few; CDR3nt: TGTGCCAGCAGTCCCTTCGGCGGGGAGCTGTTTTTT; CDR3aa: CASSPFGGELFF
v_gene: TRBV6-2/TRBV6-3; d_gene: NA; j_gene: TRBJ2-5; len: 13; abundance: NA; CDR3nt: TGTGCCAGCAGTTACTGGGCAGAAGAGACCCAGTACTTC; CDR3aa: CASSYWAEETQYF
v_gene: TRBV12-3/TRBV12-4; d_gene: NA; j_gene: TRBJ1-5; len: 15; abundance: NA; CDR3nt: TGTGCCAGCAGAACGGAGAGCGCGAGGGATCAGCCCCAGCATTTT; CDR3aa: CASRTESARDQPQHF
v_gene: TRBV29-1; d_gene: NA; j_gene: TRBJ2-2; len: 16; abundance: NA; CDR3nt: TGCAGCGTGGGACGGGGAGGTAGCGGAATCACCGGGGAGCTGTTTTTT; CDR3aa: CSVGRGGSGITGELFF
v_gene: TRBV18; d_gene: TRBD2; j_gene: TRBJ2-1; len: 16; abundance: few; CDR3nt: TGTGCCAGCTCACCACCGTTCCTAGCGGGATACAATGAGCAGTTCTTC; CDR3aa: CASSPPFLAGYNEQFF
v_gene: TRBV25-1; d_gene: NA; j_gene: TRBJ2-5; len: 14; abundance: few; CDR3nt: TGTGCCAGCAGTGGCATGGGTCAACAAGAGACCCAGTACTTC; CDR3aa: CASSGMGQQETQYF
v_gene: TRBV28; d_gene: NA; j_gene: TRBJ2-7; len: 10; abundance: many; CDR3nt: TGTGCCAGCAGTCGATACGAGCAGTACTTC; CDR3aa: CASSRYEQYF
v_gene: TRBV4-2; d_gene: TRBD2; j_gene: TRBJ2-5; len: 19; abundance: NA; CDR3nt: TGTGCCAGCAGCCAGGAAAAAGGACTAGCGGGAGGGCGGGGAGAGACCCAGTACTTC; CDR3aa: CASSQEKGLAGGRGETQYF
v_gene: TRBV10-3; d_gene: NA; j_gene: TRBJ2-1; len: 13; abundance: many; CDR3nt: TGTGCCATCAGTGGGACCGTGGACAATGAGCAGTTCTTC; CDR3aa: CAISGTVDNEQFF
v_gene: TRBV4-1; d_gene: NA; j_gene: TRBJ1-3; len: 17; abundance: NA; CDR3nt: TGCGCCAGCAGCCAACCCCTAGGCCCGAGGGTAGGAAACACCATATATTTT; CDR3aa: CASSQPLGPRVGNTIYF
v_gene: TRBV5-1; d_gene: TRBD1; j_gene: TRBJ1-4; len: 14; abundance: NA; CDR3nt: TGCGCCAGCAGCTTCCAGGGGGCCGGTGAAAAACTGTTTTTT; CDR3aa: CASSFQGAGEKLFF
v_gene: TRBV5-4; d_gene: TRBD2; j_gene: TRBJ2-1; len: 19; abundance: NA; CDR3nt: TGTGCCAGCAGCTCCCCGGGACTAGCGGGATCGGGAATTAAGGATGAGCAGTTCTTC; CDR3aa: CASSSPGLAGSGIKDEQFF
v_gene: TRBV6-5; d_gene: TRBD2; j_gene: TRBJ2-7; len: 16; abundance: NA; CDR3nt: TGTGCCAGCAGCTCACTCTCCGGGACTAGGATGTACGAGCAGTACTTC; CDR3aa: CASSSLSGTRMYEQYF
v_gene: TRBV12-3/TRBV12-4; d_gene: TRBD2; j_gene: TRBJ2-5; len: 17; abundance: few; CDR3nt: TGTGCCAGCAGCTACTCCGGGACTAGCGGGCGTAGAGAGACCCAGTACTTC; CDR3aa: CASSYSGTSGRRETQYF
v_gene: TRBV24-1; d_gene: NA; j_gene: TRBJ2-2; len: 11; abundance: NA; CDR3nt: TGTGCCACCGGGGCTGCCGGGGAGCTGTTTTTT; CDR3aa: CATGAAGELFF
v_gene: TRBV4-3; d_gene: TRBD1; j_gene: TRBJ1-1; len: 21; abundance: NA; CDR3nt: TGCGCCAGCAGCCAAGGCTCCTCATTGGGGACAGAACTTGAGGGTAACACTGAAGCTTTCTTT; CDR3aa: CASSQGSSLGTELEGNTEAFF
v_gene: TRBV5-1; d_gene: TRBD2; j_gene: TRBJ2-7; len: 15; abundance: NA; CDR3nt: TGCGCCAGCAGCGGAGGACTAGATCTTTACTACGAGCAGTACTTC; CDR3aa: CASSGGLDLYYEQYF
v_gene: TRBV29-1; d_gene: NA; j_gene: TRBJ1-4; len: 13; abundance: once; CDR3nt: TGCAGCGTCCAACAGGGTTGGAGTGAAAAACTGTTTTTT; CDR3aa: CSVQQGWSEKLFF
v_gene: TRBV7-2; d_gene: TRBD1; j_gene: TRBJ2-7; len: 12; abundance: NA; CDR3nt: TGTGCCAGCAGCTGGGACAGCTACGAGCAGTACTTC; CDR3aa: CASSWDSYEQYF
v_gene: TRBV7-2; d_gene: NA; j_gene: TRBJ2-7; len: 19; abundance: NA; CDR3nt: TGTGCCAGCAGCTCAACCGGGACAGTAAGACTAGTTGCAAGTTACGAGCAGTACTTC; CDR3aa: CASSSTGTVRLVASYEQYF
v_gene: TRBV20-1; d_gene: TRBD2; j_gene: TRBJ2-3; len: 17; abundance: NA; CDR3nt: TGCAGTGCTAGACCGGCTAGCGGGAGTTTGGGTATGGATACGCAGTATTTT; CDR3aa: CSARPASGSLGMDTQYF
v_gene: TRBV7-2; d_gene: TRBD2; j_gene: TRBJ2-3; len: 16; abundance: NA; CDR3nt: TGTGCCAGCAGCTTAACACTAGCGGCTAGCACAGATACGCAGTATTTT; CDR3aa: CASSLTLAASTDTQYF
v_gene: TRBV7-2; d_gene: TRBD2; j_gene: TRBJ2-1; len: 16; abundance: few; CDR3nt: TGTGCCAGCAGCTTAGTTGGGACTAGCGGAAACAATGAGCAGTTCTTC; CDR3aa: CASSLVGTSGNNEQFF
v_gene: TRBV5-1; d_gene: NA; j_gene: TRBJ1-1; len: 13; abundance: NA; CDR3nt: TGCGCCAGCAGCCCGGAACAGTACACTGAAGCTTTCTTT; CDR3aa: CASSPEQYTEAFF
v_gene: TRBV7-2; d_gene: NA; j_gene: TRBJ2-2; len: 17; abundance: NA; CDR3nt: TGTGCCAGCAGCATAGGGCCCCTTACCGCGAACACCGGGGAGCTGTTTTTT; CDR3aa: CASSIGPLTANTGELFF